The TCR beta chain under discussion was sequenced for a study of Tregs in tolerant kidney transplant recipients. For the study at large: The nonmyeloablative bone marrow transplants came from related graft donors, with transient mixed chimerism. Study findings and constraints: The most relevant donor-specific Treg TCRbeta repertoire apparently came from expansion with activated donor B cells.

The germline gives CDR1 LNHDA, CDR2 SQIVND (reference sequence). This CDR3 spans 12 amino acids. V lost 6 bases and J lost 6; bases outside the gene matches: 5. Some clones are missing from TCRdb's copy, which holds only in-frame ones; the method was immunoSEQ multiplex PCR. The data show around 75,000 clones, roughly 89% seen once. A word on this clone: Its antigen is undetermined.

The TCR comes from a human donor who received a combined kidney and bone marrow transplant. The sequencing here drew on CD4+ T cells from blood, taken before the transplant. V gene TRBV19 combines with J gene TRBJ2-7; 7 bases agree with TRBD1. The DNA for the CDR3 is TGTGCCAGTAGCAGCGGACAGGCCGAGCAGTACTTC. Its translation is CASSSGQAEQYF.